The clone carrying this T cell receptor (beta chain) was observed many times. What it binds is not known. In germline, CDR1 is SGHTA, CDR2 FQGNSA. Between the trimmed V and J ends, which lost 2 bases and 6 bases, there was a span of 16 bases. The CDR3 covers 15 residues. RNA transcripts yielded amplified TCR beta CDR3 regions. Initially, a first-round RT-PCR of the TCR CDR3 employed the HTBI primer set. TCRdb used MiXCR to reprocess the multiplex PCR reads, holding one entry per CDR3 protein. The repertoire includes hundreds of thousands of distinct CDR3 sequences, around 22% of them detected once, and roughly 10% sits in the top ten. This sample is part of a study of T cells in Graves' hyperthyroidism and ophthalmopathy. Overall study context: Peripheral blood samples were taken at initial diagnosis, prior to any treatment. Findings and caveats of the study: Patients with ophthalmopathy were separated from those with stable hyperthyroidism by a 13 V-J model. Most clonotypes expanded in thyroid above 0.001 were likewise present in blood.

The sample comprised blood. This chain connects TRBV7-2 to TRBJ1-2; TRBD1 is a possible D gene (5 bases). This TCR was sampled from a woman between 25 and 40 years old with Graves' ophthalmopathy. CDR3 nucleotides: TGTGCCAGCAGCTTACGGGGGGTAACCCTCGATGGCTACACCTTC. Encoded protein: CASSLRGVTLDGYTF.